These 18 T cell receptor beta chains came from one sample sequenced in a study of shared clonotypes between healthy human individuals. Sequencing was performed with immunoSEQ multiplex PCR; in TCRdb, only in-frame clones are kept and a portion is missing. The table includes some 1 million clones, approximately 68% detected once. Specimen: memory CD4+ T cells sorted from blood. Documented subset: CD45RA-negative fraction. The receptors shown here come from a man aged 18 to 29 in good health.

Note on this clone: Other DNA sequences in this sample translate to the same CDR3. CDR3 coding DNA: TGTGCCAGCAGTTATACAAGCTCTGGAAACACCATATATTTT. Amino acids: CASSYTSSGNTIYF. The chain employs TRBV6-6 and TRBJ1-3; no firm D call. V gave up 3 bases and J gave up 0 bases, with 6 bases separating them. Germline-derived CDR1 and CDR2 are MNHNY and SVGAGI (reference sequence). The CDR3 totals 14 residues.

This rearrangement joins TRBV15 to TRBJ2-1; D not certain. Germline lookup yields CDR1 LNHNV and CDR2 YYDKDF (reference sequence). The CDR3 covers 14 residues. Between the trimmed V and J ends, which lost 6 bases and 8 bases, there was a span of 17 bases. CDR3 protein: CATRGSVGYHEQFF. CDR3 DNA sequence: TGTGCCACCAGGGGGTCGGTAGGGTACCATGAGCAGTTCTTC.

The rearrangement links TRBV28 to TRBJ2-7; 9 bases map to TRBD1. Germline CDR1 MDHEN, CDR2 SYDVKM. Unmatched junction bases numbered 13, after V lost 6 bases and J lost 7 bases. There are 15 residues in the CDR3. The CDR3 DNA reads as TGTGCCAGCAGAAAACCCGGGACAGGGCTACAAGAGCAGTACTTC. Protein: CASRKPGTGLQEQYF.

CDR3 DNA sequence: TGTGCCAGCAGCTCTGGACTAGCGGGCATGCCAGGGGAGACCCAGTACTTC. Translation: CASSSGLAGMPGETQYF. V usage is TRBV11-2 and J usage is TRBJ2-5, with 11 nucleotides matching TRBD2. The junction had 12 bases not matched to a gene; V was cut back by 4 bases and J by 5 bases. This CDR3 comprises 17 residues. CDR1 is SGHAT and CDR2 is FQNNGV in the germline V gene.

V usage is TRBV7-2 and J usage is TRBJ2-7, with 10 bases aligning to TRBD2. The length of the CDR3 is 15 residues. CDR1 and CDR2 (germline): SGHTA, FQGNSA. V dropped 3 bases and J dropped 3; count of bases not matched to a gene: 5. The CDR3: CASSLGLASGYEQYF. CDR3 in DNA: TGTGCCAGCAGCTTGGGACTAGCGAGCGGCTACGAGCAGTACTTC.

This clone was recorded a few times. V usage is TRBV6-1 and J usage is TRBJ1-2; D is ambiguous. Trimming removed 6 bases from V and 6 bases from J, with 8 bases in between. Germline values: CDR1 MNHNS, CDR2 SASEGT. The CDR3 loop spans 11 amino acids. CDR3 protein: CASREWNGYTF. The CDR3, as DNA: TGTGCCAGCAGGGAGTGGAATGGCTACACCTTC.

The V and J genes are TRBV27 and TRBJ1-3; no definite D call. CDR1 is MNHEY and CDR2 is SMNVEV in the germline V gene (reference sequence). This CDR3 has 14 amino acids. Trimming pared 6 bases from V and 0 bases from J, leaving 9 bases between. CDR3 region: CASRPSGSGNTIYF. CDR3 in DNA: TGTGCCAGCAGGCCGAGTGGCTCTGGAAACACCATATATTTT.

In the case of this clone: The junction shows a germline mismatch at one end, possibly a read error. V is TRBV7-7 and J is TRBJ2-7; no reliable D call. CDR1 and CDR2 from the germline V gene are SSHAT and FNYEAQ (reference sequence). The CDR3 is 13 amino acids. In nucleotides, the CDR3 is TGTGCTAGCAGCCCGGGCCTGAGTTACGAGCAGTACTTC. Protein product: CASSPGLSYEQYF.

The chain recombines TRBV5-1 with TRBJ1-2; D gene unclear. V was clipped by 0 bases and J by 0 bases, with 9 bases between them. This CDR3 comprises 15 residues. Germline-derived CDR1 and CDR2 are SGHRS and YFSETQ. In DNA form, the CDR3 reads TGCGCCAGCAGCTTGGAGGGAAAAGCTAACTATGGCTACACCTTC. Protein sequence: CASSLEGKANYGYTF.

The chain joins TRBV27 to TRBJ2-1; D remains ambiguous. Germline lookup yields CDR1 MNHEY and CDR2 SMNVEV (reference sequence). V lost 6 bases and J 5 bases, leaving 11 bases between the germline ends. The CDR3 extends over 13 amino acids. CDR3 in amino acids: CASSRGSHNEQFF. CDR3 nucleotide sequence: TGTGCCAGCAGCAGAGGTTCCCACAATGAGCAGTTCTTC.

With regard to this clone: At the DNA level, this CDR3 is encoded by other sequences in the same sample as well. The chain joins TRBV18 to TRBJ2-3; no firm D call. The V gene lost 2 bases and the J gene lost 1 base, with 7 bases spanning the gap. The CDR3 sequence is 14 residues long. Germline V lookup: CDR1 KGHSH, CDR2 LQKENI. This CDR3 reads CASSPGTGTDTQYF. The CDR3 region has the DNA TGTGCCAGCTCACCAGGTACGGGCACAGATACGCAGTATTTT.

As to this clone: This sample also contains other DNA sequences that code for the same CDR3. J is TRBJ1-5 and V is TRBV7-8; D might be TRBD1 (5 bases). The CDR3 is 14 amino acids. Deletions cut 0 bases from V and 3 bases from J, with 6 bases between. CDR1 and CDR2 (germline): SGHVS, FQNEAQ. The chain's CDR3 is CASSLAGLNQPQHF. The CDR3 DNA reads TGTGCCAGCAGCTTAGCGGGGCTCAATCAGCCCCAGCATTTT.

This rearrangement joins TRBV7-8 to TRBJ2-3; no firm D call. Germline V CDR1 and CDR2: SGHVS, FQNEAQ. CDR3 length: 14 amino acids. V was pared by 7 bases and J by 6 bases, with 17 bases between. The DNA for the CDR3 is TGTGCCAGCACCATGAGTTCAGTGGGGGATACGCAGTATTTT. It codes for CASTMSSVGDTQYF.

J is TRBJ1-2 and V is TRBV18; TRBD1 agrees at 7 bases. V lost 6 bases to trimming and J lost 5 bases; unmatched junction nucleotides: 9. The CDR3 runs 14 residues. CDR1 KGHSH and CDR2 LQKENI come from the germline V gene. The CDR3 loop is CASSPGTDIYGYTF. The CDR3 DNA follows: TGTGCCAGCTCCCCCGGGACAGACATATATGGCTACACCTTC. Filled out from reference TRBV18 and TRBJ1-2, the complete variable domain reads NAGVMQNPRHLVRRRGQEARLRCSPMKGHSHVYWYRQLPEEGLKFMVYLQKENIIDESGMPKERFSAEFPKEGPSILRIQQVVRGDSAAYFCASSPGTDIYGYTFGSGTRLTVV.

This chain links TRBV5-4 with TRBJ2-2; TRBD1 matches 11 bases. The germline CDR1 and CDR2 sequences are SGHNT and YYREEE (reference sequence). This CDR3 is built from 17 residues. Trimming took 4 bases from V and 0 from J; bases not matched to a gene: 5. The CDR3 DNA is TGTGCCAGCAGCCTGGACAGGGGGCAGACGAACACCGGGGAGCTGTTTTTT. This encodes CASSLDRGQTNTGELFF.

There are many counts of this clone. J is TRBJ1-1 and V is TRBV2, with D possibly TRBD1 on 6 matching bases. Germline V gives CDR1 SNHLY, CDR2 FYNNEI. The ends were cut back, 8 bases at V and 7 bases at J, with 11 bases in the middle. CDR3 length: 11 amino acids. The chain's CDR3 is CASGQLYEAFF. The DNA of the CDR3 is TGTGCCAGCGGACAGCTCTATGAAGCTTTCTTT. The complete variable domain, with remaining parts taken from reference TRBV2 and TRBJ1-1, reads EPEVTQTPSHQVTQMGQEVILRCVPISNHLYFYWYRQILGQKVEFLVSFYNNEISEKSEIFDDQFSVERPDGSNFTLKIRSTKLEDSAMYFCASGQLYEAFFGQGTRLTVV.

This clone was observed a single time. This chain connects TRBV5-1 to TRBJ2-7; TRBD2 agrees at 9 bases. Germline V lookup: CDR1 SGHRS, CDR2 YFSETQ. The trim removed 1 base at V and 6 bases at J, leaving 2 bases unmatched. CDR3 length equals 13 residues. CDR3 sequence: CASSLRRGGEQYF. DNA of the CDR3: TGCGCCAGCAGCTTGAGGCGGGGGGGCGAGCAGTACTTC.

This CDR3 reads CASRAGTEMSTDTQYF. CDR3 nucleotide sequence: TGTGCCAGCAGGGCCGGGACGGAAATGAGCACAGATACGCAGTATTTT. The gene calls are TRBV2 and TRBJ2-3; either TRBD1 or TRBD2 may supply D (5 bases each). CDR3 length: 16 amino acids. V was trimmed by 6 bases and J by 0 bases, leaving 16 bases between them. Germline assignment: CDR1 SNHLY and CDR2 FYNNEI.